These 9 T cell receptor beta chains came from one sample sequenced in a study of regulatory T cells in long-lasting Graves disease. HTBI primers from iRepertoire and Arm-PCR of CDR3 regions yielded the TCR beta libraries. One entry per CDR3 protein results from TCRdb running MiXCR on the multiplex PCR reads. The repertoire holds around 400,000 distinct CDR3 sequences, with about 14% as singletons. The time point was: newly diagnosed GD, antithyroid drugs for less than 3 months. From RNA extracted from PBMCs, the TCR library was made. Specimen: peripheral blood mononuclear cells (PBMCs), collected at new diagnosis, from a patient treated with antithyroid drugs. These receptor sequences come from a female donor with Graves disease.

This clonotype was recorded many times. The J gene is TRBJ2-1, the V gene TRBV20-1; a possible D gene is TRBD2 (6 bases). Germline assignment: CDR1 DFQATT and CDR2 SNEGSKA (reference sequence). V was pared by 0 bases and J by 0 bases, with 15 bases between. The CDR3 has 17 residues. The CDR3 DNA sequence: TGCAGTGCTAGAGATCGGCAGCGGGTGGGCTCCTACAATGAGCAGTTCTTC. As protein: CSARDRQRVGSYNEQFF.

This clonotype showed up many times. The chain combines TRBV7-2 with TRBJ2-1; 9 bases fit TRBD1. The CDR3 consists of 16 residues. Germline lookup yields CDR1 SGHTA and CDR2 FQGNSA. V was clipped by 6 bases and J by 7 bases; unmatched bases: 13. The CDR3 spells CASRLGTGYSKNEQFF. CDR3 DNA sequence: TGTGCCAGCAGACTTGGGACAGGGTACAGCAAGAATGAGCAGTTCTTC.

This clonotype showed up many times. This chain links TRBV3-1 with TRBJ1-1; 7 bases map to TRBD1. J lost 1 base, V lost 1 base, and 0 bases had no gene match. The CDR3 covers 14 residues. Looked up from germline, CDR1 is LGHDT and CDR2 is YNNKEL (reference sequence). The CDR3 bases are TGTGCCAGCAGCCAAGGGGACAGGAACACTGAAGCTTTCTTT. Protein: CASSQGDRNTEAFF.

This clonotype appeared many times. The chain carries TRBV6-1 and TRBJ2-7; 9 nucleotides agree with TRBD1. The CDR3 consists of 15 residues. Unmatched junction bases numbered 6, after V lost 5 bases and J lost 1 base. CDR1 and CDR2 from the germline V gene are MNHNS and SASEGT. CDR3 loop: CASSTAGTGSYEQYF. The CDR3 DNA reads as TGTGCCAGCAGTACGGCCGGGACAGGGTCCTACGAGCAGTACTTC.

This clonotype has at least ten counts. The CDR3 spells CASSGTGAQGYTF. DNA for the CDR3: TGTGCCAGCAGCGGTACAGGGGCGCAAGGCTACACCTTC. The chain recombines TRBV2 with TRBJ1-2; 7 bases are a match to TRBD1. V lost 6 bases, J lost 8 bases, and 9 bases stayed unmatched. The CDR3 has 13 residues. Looked up from germline, CDR1 is SNHLY and CDR2 is FYNNEI.

The chain carries TRBV12-3 or TRBV12-4 and TRBJ2-2; D is unresolved. This CDR3 contains 16 residues. Trimming stripped 8 bases from V and 2 bases from J, with 18 bases between. The CDR3 coding sequence is TGTGCCAGCCCCCCCCCGGTTGGCTCCAACACCGGGGAGCTGTTTTTT. Translation: CASPPPVGSNTGELFF.

The J gene is TRBJ2-5, the V gene TRBV20-1; no firm D call. The germline CDR1 and CDR2 sequences are DFQATT and SNEGSKA (reference sequence). This CDR3 region has 16 residues. Trimming shortened V by 0 bases and J by 5 bases, and 19 bases separated the two germline ends. In nucleotides, the CDR3 is TGCAGTGCTAGAGACCCAACCGGGCTCAGAGGCGAGACCCAGTACTTC. Its protein product is CSARDPTGLRGETQYF.

The chain has TRBV7-9 and TRBJ2-7; D possibly uses TRBD1 or TRBD2 (6 bases each). CDR1 SEHNR and CDR2 FQNEAQ come from the germline V gene (reference sequence). V was shortened by 7 bases and J by 3 bases, with 19 bases between the two germline ends. This CDR3 has 15 amino acids. The DNA of the CDR3 is TGTGCCAGCACCATCGAAGAGGGGGGAGGCTACGAGCAGTACTTC. Protein product: CASTIEEGGGYEQYF.

This clonotype was seen repeatedly, ten times or more. V and J are TRBV4-1 and TRBJ1-5; D unresolved. Germline V gives CDR1 MGHRA, CDR2 YSYEKL. The CDR3 covers 15 residues. Trimming stripped 0 bases from V and 6 bases from J, with 12 bases between. The CDR3 reads CASSQDSGVGQPQHF. CDR3 DNA sequence: TGCGCCAGCAGCCAAGATAGCGGGGTTGGTCAGCCCCAGCATTTT.